This paragraph reports one TCR beta chain. Antigen unknown. The CDR3 totals 15 residues. The germline V and J ends were trimmed by 1 base and 5 bases, with 14 bases remaining between them. Germline CDR1 is LGHNA and CDR2 is YSLEER. The data were obtained in a study of T cell responses to AZD1222 COVID-19 vaccine. Findings and limits, study-wide: The donor group comprised mostly white British people and more females; the analysis possibly underestimated clonal diversity.

Assay: immunoSEQ multiplex PCR; the TCRdb copy retains only in-frame clones and omits some. The table includes 130,000 to 150,000 clones, roughly 90% detected once. Sequencing was performed on peripheral blood, taken on day 0 of AZD1222 vaccination. This chain connects TRBV4-3 to TRBJ1-2, with D tentatively TRBD1 (6 bases). This clonotype originated in an adult in good health. The CDR3 DNA sequence: TGCGCCAGCAGCCAAGGAAGGGGGTCCCTATATGGCTACACCTTC. Translating gives CASSQGRGSLYGYTF.